Listed here are 24 T cell receptor beta chains from one sample, sequenced in a study of blood T cells in healthy people across ages. A sample-barcoded 5' primer and a J-beta primer mix were used in a second PCR of about 6 to 12 cycles. TCRdb analysed the 5' RACE reads with MiXCR anew, one entry per CDR3 protein. The data contain about 1.4 million distinct CDR3 sequences, approximately 63% of them seen just once; the ten biggest clones take up under 8.5%. Material: blood. These receptors came from a man between 18 and 35 years old in good health.

In its sample, this clonotype was seen a few times. The chain is built from TRBV10-3 and TRBJ2-4; possibly TRBD2 for D (7 bases). The end of the DNA aligns better with TRBJ2-7, so the J call may be wrong. This CDR3 is 16 amino acids long. The V gene's germline CDR1 is ENHRY and CDR2 SYGVKD. CDR3 region: CAISELEGGGIYEQYF. CDR3 nucleotides: TGTGCCATCAGTGAGCTGGAGGGAGGGGGTATATACGAGCAGTACTTC.

In the case of this clonotype: The germline gene is not matched at one end of the junction; a read error may be the cause. The CDR3 DNA is TGTGCCAGCAGCGCTCCGGGACAGGGGAACACCGAAGCTTTCTTT. Amino acid sequence: CASSAPGQGNTEAFF. The rearrangement links TRBV9 to TRBJ1-1, with 10 positions matching TRBD1. Germline CDR1 is SGDLS and CDR2 is YYNGEE. This CDR3 is built from 15 residues.

The V call is TRBV12-3 or TRBV12-4, the J call TRBJ2-1; D uncertain. Trimming removed 0 bases at V and 9 bases at J, with 6 bases between. The CDR3 consists of 12 residues. The DNA of the CDR3 is TGTGCCAGCAGTTTAGCGCCCCCTGAGCAGTTCTTC. Translation gives CASSLAPPEQFF.

This sequence joins TRBV7-2 and TRBJ1-5; 8 bases match TRBD1. Germline CDR1 reads SGHTA; CDR2 reads FQGNSA. This CDR3 region has 15 residues. The V gene end was trimmed by 5 bases and the J gene end by 6 bases; junction bases not matched to a gene: 9. The CDR3 DNA is TGTGCCAGCAGCCTTGACAGGGGCGGGGGTCAGCCCCAGCATTTT. Protein: CASSLDRGGGQPQHF. Supplemented by reference TRBV7-2 and TRBJ1-5, the full variable domain reads GAGVSQSPSNKVTEKGKDVELRCDPISGHTALYWYRQSLGQGLEFLIYFQGNSAPDKSGLPSDRFSAERTGGSVSTLTIQRTQQEDSAVYLCASSLDRGGGQPQHFGDGTRLSIL.

In this sample, this clonotype turned up many times. J is TRBJ2-1 and V is TRBV6-4, with TRBD1 as a possible D gene (5 bases). The length of the CDR3 is 15 residues. Trimming shortened V by 6 bases and J by 3 bases, and 15 bases separated the two germline ends. CDR1 is MRHNA, CDR2 SNTAGT, per germline. CDR3 nucleotides: TGTGCCAGCAGCGCTACAGGTAGGGACTACAATGAGCAGTTCTTC. It is translated as CASSATGRDYNEQFF.

This CDR3 is CASSLREGGPYEQYF. CDR3 nucleotides: TGTGCCAGCAGTTTAAGAGAAGGGGGCCCCTACGAGCAGTACTTC. V gene TRBV27 combines with J gene TRBJ2-7, with 7 bases identical to TRBD1. The germline V gene encodes CDR1 MNHEY and CDR2 SMNVEV (reference sequence). This CDR3 spans 15 amino acids. V was pared by 2 bases and J by 2 bases, with 6 bases of the junction left unmatched.

This chain uses TRBV20-1 with TRBJ2-1, with D hard to call. This CDR3 contains 14 residues. Germline V gives CDR1 DFQATT, CDR2 SNEGSKA (reference sequence). Trimming removed 3 bases from V and 6 bases from J, with 15 bases in between. This CDR3 reads CSASFPPPGNEQFF. DNA for the CDR3: TGCAGTGCTAGTTTTCCCCCACCCGGCAATGAGCAGTTCTTC.

This clonotype appeared once. The chain has TRBV20-1 and TRBJ2-1; D ambiguous. Near its end, the DNA agrees better with TRBJ2-7, so the J call may be wrong. The CDR3 spans 11 residues. Germline loops: CDR1 DFQATT, CDR2 SNEGSKA (reference sequence). DNA of the CDR3: TGCAGTGCTAGAGAGGTTAATGAGCAGTACTTC. It encodes CSAREVNEQYF.

This clonotype was counted between two and nine times. The chain employs TRBV27 and TRBJ2-1, with 10 nucleotides matching TRBD2. Germline V gene data show CDR1 as MNHEY and CDR2 as SMNVEV (reference sequence). The CDR3 contains 16 residues. Unmatched junction bases numbered 15, after V lost 6 bases and J lost 10 bases. The CDR3 loop reads CASSRIGSGGAQEQFF. The CDR3 coding sequence is TGTGCCAGCAGCAGAATTGGGAGCGGGGGGGCTCAAGAGCAGTTCTTC.

Written as DNA, the CDR3 is TGTGCCAGCAGCCCCCTGCAGGGGGGCTACAATGAGCAGTTCTTC. Encoded protein: CASSPLQGGYNEQFF. The chain carries TRBV13 and TRBJ2-1; perhaps TRBD1 as D (7 bases). The germline CDR1 and CDR2 sequences are PRHDT and FYEKMQ (reference sequence). Between the trimmed V and J ends, which lost 5 bases and 3 bases, there was a span of 14 bases. The CDR3 has 15 residues.

In this sample, this clonotype turned up a few times. The chain employs TRBV7-2 and TRBJ2-1, with D possibly being TRBD2 (6 bases). V was pared by 2 bases and J by 8 bases, with 13 bases between. Germline-derived CDR1 and CDR2 are SGHTA and FQGNSA. The CDR3 has 14 amino acids. The DNA of the CDR3 is TGTGCCAGCAGCTTATCGCGGGGTCTCGATGAGCAGTTCTTC. Residues: CASSLSRGLDEQFF.

This rearrangement joins TRBV4-1 to TRBJ2-5, with D possibly called TRBD1 or TRBD2 (5 bases each). Trimming pared 4 bases from V and 5 bases from J, leaving 17 bases between. Germline CDR1 and CDR2: MGHRA and YSYEKL. This CDR3 has 15 residues. CDR3: CASSLTGTARETQYF. The CDR3 bases are TGCGCCAGCAGCCTAACCGGGACGGCAAGGGAGACCCAGTACTTC.

This clonotype has more than one count but fewer than ten. V and J are TRBV3-1 and TRBJ2-7; 12 positions match TRBD2. Germline V gene sequence: CDR1 LGHDT, CDR2 YNNKEL (reference sequence). The CDR3 is 16 amino acids. V was clipped by 4 bases and J by 6 bases; unmatched bases: 10. DNA for the CDR3: TGTGCCAGCAGCCCTTTTAGCGGACTAGCGGGGTCCGAGCAGTACTTC. Translated: CASSPFSGLAGSEQYF.

The chain couples TRBV28 to TRBJ2-5; 8 positions match TRBD1. This CDR3 is 14 amino acids long. The ends lost 6 bases at V and 11 bases at J; junction bases unmatched: 14. Germline CDR1 is MDHEN and CDR2 is SYDVKM. The CDR3 DNA follows: TGTGCCAGCAGCTTGGACAGGGCCAGCCGAGAGCAGTACTTC. Amino acid sequence: CASSLDRASREQYF.

This clonotype was detected only a few times. The chain carries TRBV29-1 and TRBJ2-1; D gene uncertain. There are 12 residues in the CDR3. From germline, CDR1 is SQVTM and CDR2 ANQGSEA. Written as DNA, the CDR3 is TGCAGTGCTATGGTCTCCTACAATGAGCAGTTCTTC. Translated, it gives CSAMVSYNEQFF.

This clonotype was recorded only once. The chain has TRBV3-1 and TRBJ2-5, with D possibly called TRBD1 or TRBD2 (5 bases each). Germline CDR1 reads LGHDT; CDR2 reads YNNKEL (reference sequence). V lost 4 bases and J 5 bases, leaving 17 bases between the germline ends. CDR3 length: 15 residues. The CDR3 region is CASSPRGRLSETQYF. For the CDR3, the DNA is TGTGCCAGCAGCCCACGGGGCAGGCTGTCGGAGACCCAGTACTTC.

As for this clonotype: A read error is possible here, since a much larger clone lies one base away. J is TRBJ2-2 and V is TRBV6-1, with 9 bases lining up with TRBD2. Trimming took 11 bases from V and 4 from J; bases not matched to a gene: 8. Germline CDR1 MNHNS, CDR2 SASEGT. The CDR3 spans 14 residues. The CDR3 DNA follows: TGTGCCGGTAGCGGGAGTGTCGGCACCGGGGAGCTGTTTTTT. Translated, it gives CAGSGSVGTGELFF.

The gene calls are TRBV6-1 and TRBJ2-3; no reliable D call. Germline V gives CDR1 MNHNS, CDR2 SASEGT. Trimming stripped 6 bases from V and 9 bases from J, with 31 bases between. CDR3 length equals 18 residues. The CDR3 coding sequence is TGTGCCAGCAGACGTACTGTGGGCCTTCGAGTCAATGCGGAGACGCAGTATTTT. It yields the protein CASRRTVGLRVNAETQYF.

This clonotype showed up just once. The genes are TRBV7-9 and TRBJ1-2; D unclear. The CDR3 has 13 amino acids. Germline CDR1 SEHNR, CDR2 FQNEAQ (reference sequence). The V gene lost 6 bases and the J gene lost 8 bases, with 16 bases spanning the gap. CDR3 nucleotide sequence: TGTGCCAGCAGACATACGGTTTCCGAGGGCTACACCTTC. Translating it yields CASRHTVSEGYTF.

This clonotype has just one count. This chain links TRBV20-1 with TRBJ1-2; perhaps TRBD1 as D (6 bases). Trimming cost V 0 bases and J 4 bases, with 15 bases left between them. Looked up from germline, CDR1 is DFQATT and CDR2 is SNEGSKA (reference sequence). CDR3 length: 15 amino acids. CDR3 DNA sequence: TGCAGTGCTAGAGATAAGAAGGGGGGTTCCTATGGCTACACCTTC. Its translation is CSARDKKGGSYGYTF.

The chain carries TRBV21-1 and TRBJ2-7; the D call of TRBD2 is as the table states it, not checked on the DNA. TRBV21-1 is a pseudogene locus. The CDR3 runs 18 residues. The CDR3 coding sequence is TGTGCCAGCAGCAAAGCGAAAACTAGCGGGCCCACGCACAATGAGCAGTACTTC. It specifies CASSKAKTSGPTHNEQYF.

The rearrangement links TRBV7-8 to TRBJ2-7, with a possible D match to TRBD2 (5 bases). V dropped 4 bases and J dropped 4 bases, with 11 bases sitting between them. This CDR3 contains 13 residues. Germline V lookup: CDR1 SGHVS, CDR2 FQNEAQ. The CDR3 spells CASSSQLEYEQYF. The CDR3 DNA is TGTGCCAGCAGCTCCCAACTAGAGTACGAGCAGTACTTC.

This clonotype appeared a few times. The chain combines TRBV7-9 with TRBJ2-1, with unresolved D. Trimming stripped 5 bases from V and 9 bases from J, with 14 bases between. This CDR3 spans 13 amino acids. Germline loops: CDR1 SEHNR, CDR2 FQNEAQ (reference sequence). This CDR3 is CASSLPTSGEQFF. The CDR3 DNA reads TGTGCCAGCAGCCTTCCCACCTCCGGTGAGCAGTTCTTC.

In this sample, this clonotype turned up a few times. The V gene is TRBV29-1, the J gene TRBJ2-2; TRBD1 matches at 7 bases. Germline V gene data show CDR1 as SQVTM and CDR2 as ANQGSEA. Losses at the gene ends were 7 bases for V and 4 bases for J; bases not matched to a gene: 12. CDR3 size: 15 residues. The CDR3 loop reads CSAVETGSFTGELFF. CDR3 nucleotides: TGCAGCGCGGTGGAGACAGGGTCGTTCACCGGGGAGCTGTTTTTT.